This T cell receptor (beta chain) was identified during a study of cytomegalovirus exposure and HLA in healthy donors. Across the study: The roughly 100 million unique TCR beta sequences, from 150 million to 200 million T cells, were found by an earlier analysis.

A remark on this clone: Its antigen is as yet unknown.

Trimming cost V 1 base and J 3 bases; bases outside gene matches: 4. The CDR3 spans 15 residues. Germline CDR1 and CDR2: ENHRY and SYGVKD. A multiplex PCR was run with 60 Vbeta primers and 13 Jbeta primers. Measured with immunoSEQ multiplex PCR; TCRdb has only the in-frame clones, and not every one. The table for this sample gives some 110,000 clones. Notes on the study in general: Relative to the roughly 640-donor mean, N-insertions were reportedly fewer in an Asian-associated ancestry cluster in a later analysis.

Material for sequencing was PBMCs. This rearrangement joins TRBV10-3 to TRBJ1-1; TRBD1 matches at 8 bases. This receptor was identified in a man aged 30-40 years in good health and CMV-seronegative. In DNA, the CDR3 is TGTGCCATCAGTGAGTTGGACAGGGCCCACACTGAAGCTTTCTTT. Translating gives CAISELDRAHTEAFF.